This T cell receptor beta chain was retrieved from a study of beta chain features in type 1 diabetes. Study information: Patient and healthy donor groups were alike in age, gender and cell yields. General observations from the study: Among all four CD4+ subsets, Type 1 diabetes patients had TCRB CDR3s that were moderately but significantly shorter.

The sequenced template was cDNA made from the entire isolated RNA. Sequencing was performed with immunoSEQ multiplex PCR; in TCRdb, only in-frame clones are kept and a portion is missing. The sample contains 600,000 to 700,000 clones, over 10% of which appear only once. With regard to this clone: The antigen is undetermined.

The source is a young man with type 1 diabetes. The sequenced sample consisted of naive CD4+ T cells from blood.

The CDR3 protein is CASSTGDNYGYTF. As DNA, the CDR3 is TGTGCCAGCTCCACAGGAGATAACTATGGCTACACCTTC. The chain has TRBV5-4 and TRBJ1-2; a possible D gene is TRBD1 (5 bases). The germline V gene has CDR1 SGHNT and CDR2 YYREEE (reference sequence). V lost 7 bases and J 1 base, leaving 11 bases between the germline ends. The CDR3 covers 13 residues.